This TCR beta chain was identified in a study of cytomegalovirus exposure and HLA in healthy donors. V was clipped by 1 base and J by 3 bases; unmatched bases: 5. The CDR3 totals 15 residues. Germline V gives CDR1 SGHRS, CDR2 YFSETQ. Some clones are missing from TCRdb's copy, which holds only in-frame ones; the method was immunoSEQ multiplex PCR. This table holds approximately 140,000 clones, approximately 84% found once. The chain combines TRBV5-1 with TRBJ2-5, with TRBD2 identical over 8 bases. Specimen: PBMCs. The TCR sequence derives from a woman in her thirties in good health and CMV-seronegative. CDR3 nucleotide sequence: TGCGCCAGCAGCTTGACGGGGGGGACAAAAGAGACCCAGTACTTC. The encoded protein is CASSLTGGTKETQYF.